This is a list of T cell receptor beta chains from one sample in a study of T cell changes during pregnancy in multiple sclerosis. Profiled with immunoSEQ multiplex PCR; TCRdb holds only in-frame clones, not every one. This table has 60,000 to 90,000 clones, about 93% appearing once. The specimen was peripheral blood, collected after pregnancy. All receptors derive from a female donor in good health, enrolled as a control in a pregnancy study. CDR3s include the opening cysteine and the closing phenylalanine or tryptophan. A D gene is named only where the DNA matches it firmly. The listing skips clone size in some rows; elsewhere it reads once, few, many or a size class.

TRBD2	TRBV7-8	TRBJ2-1	NA	TGTGCCAGCAGCGGGATTCCGGCGGGAGTCTTTGGTGAGCAGTTCTTC	CASSGIPAGVFGEQFF
NA	TRBV10-1	TRBJ1-2	NA	TGCGCCAGCAGGTGGCCCCGAGGGAACTATGGCTACACCTTC	CASRWPRGNYGYTF
TRBD1	TRBV7-9	TRBJ2-3	NA	TGTGCCAGCAGCCAACGCCAAGGGGGCCCCACAGATACGCAGTATTTT	CASSQRQGGPTDTQYF
TRBD2	TRBV7-9	TRBJ2-1	NA	TGTGCCAGCAGCTTAGGGGGACTAGCGGGGGAGCAGTTCTTC	CASSLGGLAGEQFF
TRBD1	TRBV5-1	TRBJ1-2	NA	TGCGCCAGCAGCTTGGAGGCCGGGACAGCCAACTATGGCTACACCTTC	CASSLEAGTANYGYTF
NA	TRBV6-5	TRBJ1-5	NA	TGTGCCAGCAGTTTGGGGGCTTGGGGTCAGCCCCAGCATTTT	CASSLGAWGQPQHF
TRBD2	TRBV27	TRBJ2-6	NA	TGTGCCAGCAGCCTGGGGGGGGCTGGGGCCAACGTCCTGACTTTC	CASSLGGAGANVLTF
TRBD1	TRBV18	TRBJ1-5	NA	TGTGCCAGCTCATGGGGACAGCCCAATCAGCCCCAGCATTTT	CASSWGQPNQPQHF
NA	TRBV5-4	TRBJ1-4	NA	TGTGCCAGCAGCTCCCGGGGGGCAACTAATGAAAAACTGTTTTTT	CASSSRGATNEKLFF
NA	TRBV4-2	TRBJ2-5	NA	TGTGCCAGCAGCCAAGCTCAGGGCCGATCGGGTGAGACCCAGTACTTC	CASSQAQGRSGETQYF
NA	TRBV7-2	TRBJ1-2	NA	TGTGCCAGCAGCTTGGGTCCGGGGGAAGGCTATGGCTACACCTTC	CASSLGPGEGYGYTF
TRBD1	TRBV28	TRBJ2-7	once	TGTGCCAGCAGCCTGGCCGGGACAGGGTCACACGAGCAGTACTTC	CASSLAGTGSHEQYF
TRBD1	TRBV7-2	TRBJ2-7	NA	TGTGCCAGCAGCTTAGTTCCGACAGGGGGCCTCTACGAGCAGTACTTC	CASSLVPTGGLYEQYF
NA	TRBV5-1	TRBJ2-7	NA	TGCGCCAGCAGCCGCGGTGGCTACGAGCAGTACTTC	CASSRGGYEQYF
TRBD1	TRBV4-2	TRBJ2-3	NA	TGTGCCAGCAGCCAAGCTAAGGGGGCCCTCACAGATACGCAGTATTTT	CASSQAKGALTDTQYF
TRBD2	TRBV4-1	TRBJ2-3	NA	TGCGCCAGCAGCCAAGACGCCACCTTCGGACTAGCGACCACAGATACGCAGTATTTT	CASSQDATFGLATTDTQYF
NA	TRBV11-2	TRBJ2-7	NA	TGTGCCAGCAGCTTGGGGCACAGCGCGTACGAGCAGTACTTC	CASSLGHSAYEQYF
NA	TRBV5-1	TRBJ1-2	NA	TGCGCCAGCAGCTTGGTTTCTGGGGGGGGACCCTATGGCTACACCTTC	CASSLVSGGGPYGYTF
NA	TRBV6-5	TRBJ2-7	NA	TGTGCCAGCGGGCGGGAATTCACAGACGAGCAGTACTTC	CASGREFTDEQYF
TRBD1	TRBV15	TRBJ2-1	NA	TGTGCCACCTCAACCGGACAGGGAGGATATTACAATGAGCAGTTCTTC	CATSTGQGGYYNEQFF
NA	TRBV30	TRBJ2-3	NA	TGTGCCTGGAGTGTACGGTCCCCGGTCCGTACGCAGTATTTT	CAWSVRSPVRTQYF
TRBD1	TRBV7-2	TRBJ2-7	NA	TGTGCCAGCAGCTTTGACAGGGGGTTAAACGAGCAGTACTTC	CASSFDRGLNEQYF
NA	TRBV7-9	TRBJ2-1	NA	TGTGCCAGCAGCTTAGCCCTGGTGGGGCTTTACAATGAGCAGTTCTTC	CASSLALVGLYNEQFF
NA	TRBV15	TRBJ2-1	NA	TGTGCCACCAGTCTCTTCAATGAGCAGTTCTTC	CATSLFNEQFF
TRBD2	TRBV9	TRBJ2-7	NA	TGTGCCAGCAGCGCGGGACTAGCGGAAAGGGGCGACGAGCAGTACTTC	CASSAGLAERGDEQYF
TRBD1	TRBV5-4	TRBJ2-7	NA	TGTGCCAGCAGCTGGATGGGACAGGGCTCCTACGAGCAGTACTTC	CASSWMGQGSYEQYF
NA	TRBV7-3	TRBJ2-1	once	TGTGCCAGCAGCTTAGCCTTCACGACAATCAATGAGCAGTTCTTC	CASSLAFTTINEQFF
TRBD1	TRBV29-1	TRBJ1-3	NA	TGCTTGACAGGGACTGGAAACACCATATATTTT	CLTGTGNTIYF
NA	TRBV19	TRBJ2-2	NA	NA	CASSIRSRGRGLRAGELFF